Listed below are T cell receptor beta chains from one sample, sequenced in a study of blood T cell repertoires in COVID-19. Measured with immunoSEQ multiplex PCR; TCRdb has only the in-frame clones, and not every one. The table lists 310,000 or so clones, 87% of them singletons. Sequencing was carried out using PBMCs or T cells enriched from blood (not recorded which). Every receptor here comes from a woman under 30 who had recovered from COVID-19. CDR3s include the opening cysteine and the closing phenylalanine or tryptophan. A D gene is named only where the DNA matches it firmly. Part of the rows lack a size; the others show once, few, many or a class for expanded clones.

clone_size	v_call	d_call	j_call	cdr3_aa	cdr3_nt
-	TRBV2	TRBD1	TRBJ1-2	CASSPTGGNYGYTF	TGTGCCAGCAGCCCAACAGGGGGTAACTATGGCTACACCTTC
-	TRBV5-4	TRBD2	TRBJ2-7	CASSLAGGAGEQYF	TGTGCCAGCAGCTTGGCCGGGGGGGCAGGAGAGCAGTACTTC
-	TRBV7-9	TRBD1	TRBJ1-2	CASSHGRTGTGEGYTF	TGTGCCAGCAGCCACGGAAGGACAGGGACCGGGGAGGGCTACACCTTC
-	TRBV7-8	-	TRBJ2-7	CASRAGSYEQYF	TGTGCCAGCCGGGCGGGATCCTACGAGCAGTACTTC
few	TRBV24-1	TRBD1	TRBJ2-5	CATSDFKGQGQETQYF	TGTGCCACCAGTGATTTTAAGGGACAGGGACAAGAGACCCAGTACTTC
-	TRBV28	-	TRBJ2-7	CASCAGVYEQYF	TGTGCCTCTTGTGCAGGGGTTTACGAGCAGTACTTC
-	TRBV5-6	TRBD1	TRBJ1-5	CASSRGTGGLSNQPQHF	TGTGCCAGCAGCCGGGGGACAGGGGGCCTTAGCAATCAGCCCCAGCATTTT
-	TRBV6-4	TRBD1	TRBJ1-5	CASSDSIFGQGNQPQHF	TGTGCCAGCAGTGACTCGATTTTTGGACAGGGCAATCAGCCCCAGCATTTT
-	TRBV7-3	TRBD2	TRBJ2-2	CASSLIDSGFSNTGELFF	TGTGCCAGCAGCTTAATCGATAGCGGGTTTTCGAACACCGGGGAGCTGTTTTTT
-	TRBV5-1	-	TRBJ1-4	CASSLMNGLVEKLFF	TGCGCCAGCAGCTTGATGAATGGGCTGGTTGAAAAACTGTTTTTT
-	TRBV7-2	TRBD1	TRBJ1-2	CASSLSGGTGRGYTF	TGTGCCAGCAGCTTATCCGGTGGGACAGGAAGGGGCTACACCTTC
-	TRBV5-1	-	TRBJ2-7	CASSLIEGNYEQYF	TGCGCCAGCAGCTTGATCGAGGGAAACTACGAGCAGTACTTC
-	TRBV27	TRBD1	TRBJ2-7	CASSHGTVNEQYF	TGTGCCAGCAGTCACGGGACAGTTAACGAGCAGTACTTC
-	TRBV2	-	TRBJ1-5	CASSTQGFSQPQHF	TGTGCCAGCAGTACCCAGGGTTTTAGTCAGCCCCAGCATTTT
-	TRBV5-1	-	TRBJ2-3	CASSTGTSTDTQYF	TGCGCCAGCAGTACCGGGACTAGCACAGATACGCAGTATTTT